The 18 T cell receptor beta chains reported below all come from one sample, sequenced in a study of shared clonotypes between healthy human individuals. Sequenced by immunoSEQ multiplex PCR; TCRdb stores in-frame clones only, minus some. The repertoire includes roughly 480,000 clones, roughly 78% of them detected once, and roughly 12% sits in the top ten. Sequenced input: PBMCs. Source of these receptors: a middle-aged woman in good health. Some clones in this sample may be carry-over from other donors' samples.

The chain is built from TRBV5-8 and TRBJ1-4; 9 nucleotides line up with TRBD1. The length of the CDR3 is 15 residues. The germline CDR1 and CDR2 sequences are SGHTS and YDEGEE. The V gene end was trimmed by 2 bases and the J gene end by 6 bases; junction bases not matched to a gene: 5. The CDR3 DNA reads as TGTGCCAGCAGCTTTCGGGGACAGGGTTATGAAAAACTGTTTTTT. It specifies CASSFRGQGYEKLFF.

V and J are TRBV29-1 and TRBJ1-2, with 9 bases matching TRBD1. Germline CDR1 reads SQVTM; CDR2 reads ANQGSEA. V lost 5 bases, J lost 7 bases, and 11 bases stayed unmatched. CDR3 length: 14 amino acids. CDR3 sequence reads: CSVNPTGGAGGYTF. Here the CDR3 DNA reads TGCAGCGTTAACCCAACAGGGGGCGCGGGTGGCTACACCTTC. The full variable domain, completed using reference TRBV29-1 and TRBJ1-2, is SAVISQKPSRDICQRGTSLTIQCQVDSQVTMMFWYRQQPGQSLTLIATANQGSEATYESGFVIDKFPISRPNLTFSTLTVSNMSPEDSSIYLCSVNPTGGAGGYTFGSGTRLTVV.

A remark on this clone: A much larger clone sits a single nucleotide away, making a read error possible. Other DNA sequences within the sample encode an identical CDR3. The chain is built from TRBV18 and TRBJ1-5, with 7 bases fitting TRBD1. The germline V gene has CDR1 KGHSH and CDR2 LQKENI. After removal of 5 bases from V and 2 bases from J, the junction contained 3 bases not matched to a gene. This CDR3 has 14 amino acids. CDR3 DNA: TGTGCCAGCTCAGCCACAGGGGGCAATCAGCCCCAGCATTTT. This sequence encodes CASSATGGNQPQHF. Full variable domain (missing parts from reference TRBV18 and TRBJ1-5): NAGVMQNPRHLVRRRGQEARLRCSPMKGHSHVYWYRQLPEEGLKFMVYLQKENIIDESGMPKERFSAEFPKEGPSILRIQQVVRGDSAAYFCASSATGGNQPQHFGDGTRLSIL.

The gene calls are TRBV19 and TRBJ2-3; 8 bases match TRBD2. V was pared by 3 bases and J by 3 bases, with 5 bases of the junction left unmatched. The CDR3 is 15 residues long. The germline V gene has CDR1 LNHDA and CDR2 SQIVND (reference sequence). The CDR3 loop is CASSISSGDTDTQYF. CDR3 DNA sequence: TGTGCCAGTAGTATCAGTAGCGGGGATACAGATACGCAGTATTTT.

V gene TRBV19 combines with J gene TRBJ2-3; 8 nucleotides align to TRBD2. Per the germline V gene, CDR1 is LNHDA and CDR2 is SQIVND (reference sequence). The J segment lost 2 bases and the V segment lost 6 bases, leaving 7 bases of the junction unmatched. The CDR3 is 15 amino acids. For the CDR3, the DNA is TGTGCCAGTAGGACCTTAGCGGGACCCACAGATACGCAGTATTTT. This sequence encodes CASRTLAGPTDTQYF.

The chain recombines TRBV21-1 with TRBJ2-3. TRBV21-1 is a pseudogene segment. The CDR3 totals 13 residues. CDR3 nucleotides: TGTGCCAGCAGCAAGTCCCGAACAGATACGCAGTATTTT. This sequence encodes CASSKSRTDTQYF.

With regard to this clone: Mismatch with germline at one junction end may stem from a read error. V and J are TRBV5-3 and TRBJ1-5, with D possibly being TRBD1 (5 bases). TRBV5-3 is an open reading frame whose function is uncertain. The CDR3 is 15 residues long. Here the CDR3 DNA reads TGTGCCAGCAGCTTGGGGACCTGGAGCAATCAGCCCCAGCATTTT. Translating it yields CASSLGTWSNQPQHF.

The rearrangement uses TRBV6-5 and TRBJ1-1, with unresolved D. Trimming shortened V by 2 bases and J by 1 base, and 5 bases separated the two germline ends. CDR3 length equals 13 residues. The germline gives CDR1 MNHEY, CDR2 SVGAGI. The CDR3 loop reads CASSYGRNTEAFF. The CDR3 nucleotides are TGTGCCAGCAGTTACGGAAGGAACACTGAAGCTTTCTTT.

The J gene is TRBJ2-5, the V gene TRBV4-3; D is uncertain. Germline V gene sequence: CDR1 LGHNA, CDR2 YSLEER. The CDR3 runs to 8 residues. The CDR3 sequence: CAQETQYF. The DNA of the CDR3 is TGCGCACAAGAGACCCAGTACTTC.

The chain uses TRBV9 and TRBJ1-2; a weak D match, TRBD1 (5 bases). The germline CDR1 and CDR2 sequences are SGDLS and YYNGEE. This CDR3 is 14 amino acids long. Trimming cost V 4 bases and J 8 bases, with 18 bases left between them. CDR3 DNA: TGTGCCAGCAGCACGACTTGGGACCATCGGGGCTACACCTTC. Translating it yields CASSTTWDHRGYTF.

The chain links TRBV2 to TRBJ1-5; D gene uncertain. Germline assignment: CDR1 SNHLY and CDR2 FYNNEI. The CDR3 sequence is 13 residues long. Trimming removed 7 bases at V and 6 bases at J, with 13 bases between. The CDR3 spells CASNKGWGQPQHF. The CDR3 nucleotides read TGTGCCAGCAACAAAGGGTGGGGTCAGCCCCAGCATTTT.

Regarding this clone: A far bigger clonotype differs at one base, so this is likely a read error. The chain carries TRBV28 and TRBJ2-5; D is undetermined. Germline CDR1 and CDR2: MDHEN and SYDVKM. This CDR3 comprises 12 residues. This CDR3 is CDSSGYQETQYF. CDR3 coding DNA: TGTGACAGCAGTGGGTACCAAGAGACCCAGTACTTC.

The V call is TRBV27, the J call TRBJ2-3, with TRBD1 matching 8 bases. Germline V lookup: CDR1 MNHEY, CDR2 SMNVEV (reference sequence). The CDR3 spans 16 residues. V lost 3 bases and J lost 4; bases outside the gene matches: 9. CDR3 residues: CASSFRAGGIPDTQYF. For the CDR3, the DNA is TGTGCCAGCAGTTTTCGGGCAGGGGGCATCCCAGATACGCAGTATTTT.

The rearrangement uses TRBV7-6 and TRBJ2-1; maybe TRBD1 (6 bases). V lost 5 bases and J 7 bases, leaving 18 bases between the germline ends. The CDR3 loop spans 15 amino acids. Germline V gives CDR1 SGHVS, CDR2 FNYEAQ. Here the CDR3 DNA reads TGTGCCAGCAGCCTCCCGGGACAAAGGGGTAATGAGCAGTTCTTC. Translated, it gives CASSLPGQRGNEQFF.

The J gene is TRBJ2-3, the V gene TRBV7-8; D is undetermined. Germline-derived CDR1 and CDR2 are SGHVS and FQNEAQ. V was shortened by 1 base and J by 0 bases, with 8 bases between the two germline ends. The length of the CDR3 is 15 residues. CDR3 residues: CASSLVSASTDTQYF. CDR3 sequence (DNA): TGTGCCAGCAGCTTAGTATCAGCAAGCACAGATACGCAGTATTTT.

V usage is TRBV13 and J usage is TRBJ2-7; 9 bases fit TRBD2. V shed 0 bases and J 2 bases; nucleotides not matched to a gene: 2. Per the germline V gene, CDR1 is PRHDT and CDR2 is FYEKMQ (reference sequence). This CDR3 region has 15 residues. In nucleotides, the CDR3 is TGTGCCAGCAGCTTAGGGCTAGCGGGAACCTACGAGCAGTACTTC. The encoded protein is CASSLGLAGTYEQYF.

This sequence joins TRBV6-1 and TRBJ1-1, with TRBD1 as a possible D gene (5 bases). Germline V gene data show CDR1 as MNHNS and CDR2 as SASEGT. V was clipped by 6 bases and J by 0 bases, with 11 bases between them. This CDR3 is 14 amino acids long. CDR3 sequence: CASRGDVVNTEAFF. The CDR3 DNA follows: TGTGCCAGCAGGGGGGACGTTGTGAACACTGAAGCTTTCTTT.

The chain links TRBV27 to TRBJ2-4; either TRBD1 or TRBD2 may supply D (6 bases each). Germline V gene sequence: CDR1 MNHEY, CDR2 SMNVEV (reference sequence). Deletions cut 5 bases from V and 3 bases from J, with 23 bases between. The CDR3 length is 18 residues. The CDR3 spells CASSHQPGAGTHKNIQYF. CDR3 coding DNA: TGTGCCAGCAGTCACCAGCCGGGGGCAGGAACTCACAAAAACATTCAGTACTTC.